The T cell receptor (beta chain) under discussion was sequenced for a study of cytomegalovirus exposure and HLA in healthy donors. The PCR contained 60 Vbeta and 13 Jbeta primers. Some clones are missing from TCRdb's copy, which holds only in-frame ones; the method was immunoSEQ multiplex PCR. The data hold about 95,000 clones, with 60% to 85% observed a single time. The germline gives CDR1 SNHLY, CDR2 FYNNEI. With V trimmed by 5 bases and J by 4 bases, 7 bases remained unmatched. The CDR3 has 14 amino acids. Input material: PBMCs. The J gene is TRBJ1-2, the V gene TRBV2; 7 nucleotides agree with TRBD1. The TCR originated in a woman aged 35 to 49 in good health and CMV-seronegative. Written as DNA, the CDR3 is TGTGCCAGCAGTATTGACAGGGATGGCTATGGCTACACCTTC. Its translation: CASSIDRDGYGYTF. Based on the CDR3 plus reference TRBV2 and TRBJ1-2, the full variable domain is EPEVTQTPSHQVTQMGQEVILRCVPISNHLYFYWYRQILGQKVEFLVSFYNNEISEKSEIFDDQFSVERPDGSNFTLKIRSTKLEDSAMYFCASSIDRDGYGYTFGSGTRLTVV.